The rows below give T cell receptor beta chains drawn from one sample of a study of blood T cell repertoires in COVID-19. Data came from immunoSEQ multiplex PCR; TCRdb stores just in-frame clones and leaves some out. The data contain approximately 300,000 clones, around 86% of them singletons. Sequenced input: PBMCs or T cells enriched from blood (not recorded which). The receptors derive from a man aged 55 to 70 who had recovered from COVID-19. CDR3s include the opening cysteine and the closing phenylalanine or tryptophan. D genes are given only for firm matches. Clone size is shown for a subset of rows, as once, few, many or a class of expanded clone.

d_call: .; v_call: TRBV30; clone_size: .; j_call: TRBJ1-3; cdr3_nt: TGTGCCTCCCGGGGGAGAAACACCATATATTTT; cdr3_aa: CASRGRNTIYF
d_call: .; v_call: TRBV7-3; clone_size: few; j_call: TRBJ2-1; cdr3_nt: TGTGCCAGCAGCTCCCAAAGGGGTTATGAGCAGTTCTTC; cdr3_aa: CASSSQRGYEQFF
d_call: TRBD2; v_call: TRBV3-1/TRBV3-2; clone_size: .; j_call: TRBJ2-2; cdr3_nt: TGTGCCAGCAGCCTAGCGGGAGCCGACACCGGGGAGCTGTTTTTT; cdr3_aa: CASSLAGADTGELFF
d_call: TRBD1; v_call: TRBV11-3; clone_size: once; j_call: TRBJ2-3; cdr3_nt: TGTGCCAGCAGCCCCGGACAGGGGAGTGTTGATACGCAGTATTTT; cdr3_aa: CASSPGQGSVDTQYF
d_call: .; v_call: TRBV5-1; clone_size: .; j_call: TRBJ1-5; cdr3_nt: TGCGCCAGCAGCTTGGTACCGGGGAATCAGCCCCAGCATTTT; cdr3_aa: CASSLVPGNQPQHF
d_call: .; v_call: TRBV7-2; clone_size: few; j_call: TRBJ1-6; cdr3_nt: TGTGCCAGCAGCTTACAGGGAAGGGGTAATTCACCCCTCCACTTT; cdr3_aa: CASSLQGRGNSPLHF
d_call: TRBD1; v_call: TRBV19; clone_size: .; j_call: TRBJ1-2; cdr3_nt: TGTGCCAGTAGTATGAGACAGGGTGGCGGCTACACCTTC; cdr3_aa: CASSMRQGGGYTF
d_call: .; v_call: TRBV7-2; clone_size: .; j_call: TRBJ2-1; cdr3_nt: TGTGCCAGCAGCTTAGTTAGCGGCCATGAGGAGCAGTTCTTC; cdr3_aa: CASSLVSGHEEQFF
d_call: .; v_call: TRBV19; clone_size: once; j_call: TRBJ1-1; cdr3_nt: TGTGCCAGTAGTATGAGGGCCGCGAACACTGAAGCTTTCTTT; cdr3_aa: CASSMRAANTEAFF
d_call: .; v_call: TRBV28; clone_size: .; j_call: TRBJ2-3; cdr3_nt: TGTGCCAGCAGTTTAGTGGTCCGGGAGAGGGGCACAGATACGCAGTATTTT; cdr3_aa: CASSLVVRERGTDTQYF
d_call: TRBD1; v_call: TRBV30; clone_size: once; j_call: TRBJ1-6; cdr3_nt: TGTGCCTGGAGTGTGACAGGGGGAAATTCACCCCTCCACTTT; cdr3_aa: CAWSVTGGNSPLHF
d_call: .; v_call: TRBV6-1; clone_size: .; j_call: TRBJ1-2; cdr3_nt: TGTGCCAGCAGTGAAGGAACGGTTAACTATGGCTACACCTTC; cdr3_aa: CASSEGTVNYGYTF
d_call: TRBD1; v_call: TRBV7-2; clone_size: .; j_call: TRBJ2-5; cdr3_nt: TGTGCCAGCAGCTTCGACTTTTCGGACAGGGGAATAGAGACCCAGTACTTC; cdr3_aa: CASSFDFSDRGIETQYF
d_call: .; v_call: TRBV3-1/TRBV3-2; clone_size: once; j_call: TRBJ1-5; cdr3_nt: TGTGCCAGCAGCCACCGCAGTCGCAATCAGCCCCAGCATTTT; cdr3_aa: CASSHRSRNQPQHF
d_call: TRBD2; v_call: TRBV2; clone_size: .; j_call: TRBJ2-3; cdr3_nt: TGTGCCAGCAGCCCTAGCGGGAGGGAAACAGATACGCAGTATTTT; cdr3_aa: CASSPSGRETDTQYF
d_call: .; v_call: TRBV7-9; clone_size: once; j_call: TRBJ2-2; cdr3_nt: TGTGCCAGCAGCGCGAGCCGCGGGGAGCTGTTTTTT; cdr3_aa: CASSASRGELFF
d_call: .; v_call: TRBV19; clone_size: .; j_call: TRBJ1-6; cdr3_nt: TGTGCCAGTAGAGTCGGGAGCTCCTATAATTCACCCCTCCACTTT; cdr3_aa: CASRVGSSYNSPLHF
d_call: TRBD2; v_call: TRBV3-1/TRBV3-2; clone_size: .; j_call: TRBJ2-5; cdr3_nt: TGTGCCAGCAGCCAAGGGTTTCTAGCGGGAGCTGAGACCCAGTACTTC; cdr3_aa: CASSQGFLAGAETQYF
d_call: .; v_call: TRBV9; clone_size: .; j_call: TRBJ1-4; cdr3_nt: TGTGCCAGCAGCGTAGGTGGGACAAGGGAGGAAAAACTGTTTTTT; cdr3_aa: CASSVGGTREEKLFF
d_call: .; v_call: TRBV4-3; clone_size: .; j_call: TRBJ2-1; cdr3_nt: TGCGCCAGCAGCCGAGACGGACTGCCCCGCAATGAGCAGTTCTTC; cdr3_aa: CASSRDGLPRNEQFF
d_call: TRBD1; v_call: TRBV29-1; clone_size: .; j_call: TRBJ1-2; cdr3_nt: TGCAGCGTTGAAACCGCAGGGGGGGGCTACACCTTC; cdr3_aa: CSVETAGGGYTF
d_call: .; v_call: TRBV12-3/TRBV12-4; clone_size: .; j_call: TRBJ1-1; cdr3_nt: TGTGCCAGCACCCCAAGCGGGGGCACTGAAGCTTTCTTT; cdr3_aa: CASTPSGGTEAFF
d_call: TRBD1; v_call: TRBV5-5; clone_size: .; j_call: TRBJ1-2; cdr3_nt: TGTGCCAGCAGCACGCCGGACAGGGGGACTTATGGCTACACCTTC; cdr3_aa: CASSTPDRGTYGYTF
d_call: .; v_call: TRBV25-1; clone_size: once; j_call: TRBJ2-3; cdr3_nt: TGTGCCAGCGGGCGGGAAACGCAGTATTTT; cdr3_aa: CASGRETQYF
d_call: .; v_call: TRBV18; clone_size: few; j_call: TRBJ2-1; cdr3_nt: TGTGCCAGCTCACCGGGAGCTATATACAATGAGCAGTTCTTC; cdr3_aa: CASSPGAIYNEQFF
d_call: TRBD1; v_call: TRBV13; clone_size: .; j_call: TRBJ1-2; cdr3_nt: TGTGCCAGCAGCGAAGCCGGGACAGGGGGCTATGGCTACACCTTC; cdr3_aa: CASSEAGTGGYGYTF
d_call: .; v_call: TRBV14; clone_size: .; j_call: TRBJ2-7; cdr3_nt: TGTGCCAGCAGCCAAGACTACGAATCTTACCCCTACGAGCAGTACTTC; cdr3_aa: CASSQDYESYPYEQYF